This passage covers 27 T cell receptor beta chains from one sample sequenced in a study of T-cell memory formation after mild COVID-19. TCRdb re-called the 5' RACE reads with MiXCR, one entry per CDR3 protein. The sample shows approximately 100,000 distinct CDR3 sequences, around 15% of them seen only once. The sequencing sample was made of PBMCs or a T cell subset sorted from them (not recorded which). These TCRs come from an adult woman who had mild COVID-19 (a few samples of this study predate the infection). Cell type and time point are not known.

V and J are TRBV9 and TRBJ1-1; D is uncertain. V lost 0 bases, J lost 1 base, and 7 bases lay in between. This CDR3 region has 14 residues. CDR1 SGDLS and CDR2 YYNGEE come from the germline V gene. The CDR3 nucleotides are TGTGCCAGCAGCGTAGGCCACAAGAACACTGAAGCTTTCTTT. It codes for CASSVGHKNTEAFF.

This clonotype was observed a few times. The rearrangement joins TRBV9 to TRBJ1-5, with 8 bases lining up with TRBD1. V shed 3 bases and J 6 bases; nucleotides not matched to a gene: 5. This CDR3 is built from 14 residues. The V gene's germline CDR1 is SGDLS and CDR2 YYNGEE. The CDR3 reads CASSAGGEGQPQHF. Here the CDR3 DNA reads TGTGCCAGCAGCGCAGGGGGCGAGGGTCAGCCCCAGCATTTT.

This clonotype appeared a few times. The rearrangement links TRBV4-3 to TRBJ2-7; D call uncertain. Per germline, CDR1 LGHNA and CDR2 YSLEER. The CDR3 is 13 residues long. With 0 bases removed from V and 2 bases from J, the gap between germline ends came to 5 bases. CDR3 in DNA: TGCGCCAGCAGCCAAGATATTACCTACGAGCAGTACTTC. This translates into CASSQDITYEQYF.

In its sample, this clonotype was seen a few times. V is TRBV12-3 or TRBV12-4 and J is TRBJ1-1; D gene unclear. Trimming shortened V by 6 bases and J by 1 base, and 18 bases separated the two germline ends. This CDR3 has 16 amino acids. In DNA, the CDR3 is TGTGCCAGCAGCCCCCCACCCGCCGTCTGGAACACTGAAGCTTTCTTT. Its protein is CASSPPPAVWNTEAFF.

This clonotype was found a few times. The J gene is TRBJ2-7, the V gene TRBV15; TRBD1 matches at 8 bases. CDR1 and CDR2 from the germline V gene are LNHNV and YYDKDF (reference sequence). The CDR3 extends over 15 amino acids. With V trimmed by 0 bases and J by 7 bases, 8 bases remained unmatched. CDR3 DNA: TGTGCCACCAGCAGAGATTGGAGGACAGGGTGGGAGCAGTACTTC. Translation: CATSRDWRTGWEQYF.

The genes are TRBV5-1 and TRBJ2-7, with D maybe TRBD1 (5 bases). Germline lookup yields CDR1 SGHRS and CDR2 YFSETQ. CDR3 length: 14 residues. V lost 4 bases and J lost 2, with 13 bases in between. The DNA of the CDR3 is TGCGCCAGCAGCGCCTTAACAGGACCCTACGAGCAGTACTTC. Translated, it gives CASSALTGPYEQYF.

There are a few counts of this clonotype. The chain couples TRBV19 to TRBJ2-1; TRBD2 matches at 9 bases. Trimming cost V 4 bases and J 2 bases; bases outside gene matches: 3. CDR1 and CDR2 (germline): LNHDA, SQIVND (reference sequence). The CDR3 totals 15 residues. CDR3 coding DNA: TGTGCCAGTAGTAGTCTAGCGGGAACCTACAATGAGCAGTTCTTC. This codes for CASSSLAGTYNEQFF.

The rearrangement links TRBV7-3 to TRBJ2-3; 10 bases align to TRBD2. J was trimmed by 5 bases and V by 4 bases; bases with no gene match: 3. The CDR3 totals 14 residues. The germline CDR1 and CDR2 sequences are SGHTA and FQGTGA. The CDR3 spells CASSSTSGQDTQYF. CDR3 sequence (DNA): TGTGCCAGCAGCTCGACTAGCGGGCAAGATACGCAGTATTTT.

Written as DNA, the CDR3 is TGTGCCAGCAGCTTGGGGGGAGGTTCGAGAGGTGAGCAGTTCTTC. Protein product: CASSLGGGSRGEQFF. This chain links TRBV5-6 with TRBJ2-1; TRBD2 might be the D (6 bases). Germline CDR1 SGHDT, CDR2 YYEEEE. The ends were cut back, 0 bases at V and 9 bases at J, with 16 bases in the middle. The CDR3 loop spans 15 amino acids. Complete variable domain (other parts from reference TRBV5-6 and TRBJ2-1): DAGVTQSPTHLIKTRGQQVTLRCSPKSGHDTVSWYQQALGQGPQFIFQYYEEEERQRGNFPDRFSGHQFPNYSSELNVNALLLGDSALYLCASSLGGGSRGEQFFGPGTRLTVL.

This clonotype was counted between two and nine times. The rearrangement uses TRBV7-9 and TRBJ1-3, with TRBD1 matching 7 bases. After removal of 2 bases from V and 7 bases from J, the junction contained 2 bases not matched to a gene. The CDR3 runs 13 residues. The germline CDR1 and CDR2 sequences are SEHNR and FQNEAQ (reference sequence). The CDR3 reads CASSLPQGNTIYF. In DNA, the CDR3 is TGTGCCAGCAGCTTACCACAGGGGAACACCATATATTTT.

A few counts support this clonotype. The gene calls are TRBV11-2 and TRBJ1-3, with D tentatively TRBD1 (6 bases). V was shortened by 5 bases and J by 1 base, with 15 bases between the two germline ends. This CDR3 contains 16 residues. CDR1 is SGHAT, CDR2 FQNNGV, per germline. The CDR3 DNA reads as TGTGCCAGCAGCCGGCCCCCAGGACAGTCTGGAAACACCATATATTTT. It translates to CASSRPPGQSGNTIYF.

The chain employs TRBV27 and TRBJ2-2, with TRBD2 identical over 8 bases. V shed 6 bases and J 4 bases; nucleotides not matched to a gene: 7. Per the germline V gene, CDR1 is MNHEY and CDR2 is SMNVEV (reference sequence). The CDR3 is 15 amino acids. The CDR3 DNA is TGTGCCAGCAGCTCTCGGGAGGGAGTCACCGGGGAGCTGTTTTTT. It translates to CASSSREGVTGELFF.

V and J are TRBV12-5 and TRBJ2-3; 9 bases line up with TRBD2. The ends lost 1 base at V and 2 bases at J; junction bases unmatched: 4. There are 16 residues in the CDR3. CDR1 is LGHNT, CDR2 FRNRAP, per germline. In DNA, the CDR3 is TGTGCTAGTGGTTTGGGTCTAGCGGGGCTCACAGATACGCAGTATTTT. Amino acid sequence: CASGLGLAGLTDTQYF.

The J gene is TRBJ2-3, the V gene TRBV29-1; TRBD2 is a possible D gene (6 bases). The ends were cut back, 1 base at V and 2 bases at J, with 16 bases in the middle. This CDR3 has 16 amino acids. CDR1 is SQVTM and CDR2 is ANQGSEA in the germline V gene. CDR3 sequence reads: CSVEGGLRGPTDTQYF. As DNA, the CDR3 is TGCAGCGTTGAAGGGGGGTTGCGGGGCCCCACAGATACGCAGTATTTT.

This clonotype rates as medium-sized. The rearrangement links TRBV5-5 to TRBJ1-1, with a possible D match to TRBD1 (5 bases). The CDR3 consists of 12 residues. Germline loops: CDR1 SGHKS, CDR2 YYEKEE (reference sequence). With 2 bases removed from V and 4 bases from J, the gap between germline ends came to 6 bases. CDR3 region: CASSFQGTEAFF. The CDR3 DNA is TGTGCCAGCAGCTTTCAGGGCACTGAAGCTTTCTTT.

The table lists this clonotype with a few counts. CDR3 sequence: CASSRTTAAAAFF. The CDR3 DNA follows: TGTGCCAGCAGCCGCACAACAGCAGCAGCAGCTTTCTTT. The chain joins TRBV5-5 to TRBJ1-1, with D hard to call. There are 13 residues in the CDR3. Trimming took off 4 bases at V and 10 bases at J, with 17 bases between the two ends. Germline CDR1 reads SGHKS; CDR2 reads YYEKEE (reference sequence).

J is TRBJ2-1 and V is TRBV5-1; TRBD2 is a possible D gene (6 bases). CDR1 is SGHRS and CDR2 is YFSETQ in the germline V gene. CDR3 size: 14 residues. V dropped 4 bases and J dropped 7 bases, with 15 bases sitting between them. The CDR3 DNA follows: TGCGCCAGCAGCCCCGCCTCGGAGGGGAATGAGCAGTTCTTC. The encoded protein is CASSPASEGNEQFF. The variable domain in full, with the rest retrieved from reference TRBV5-1 and TRBJ2-1, is KAGVTQTPRYLIKTRGQQVTLSCSPISGHRSVSWYQQTPGQGLQFLFEYFSETQRNKGNFPGRFSGRQFSNSRSEMNVSTLELGDSALYLCASSPASEGNEQFFGPGTRLTVL.

The chain carries TRBV11-2 and TRBJ1-1; D possibly corresponds to TRBD1 (5 bases). Germline V gene data show CDR1 as SGHAT and CDR2 as FQNNGV. The CDR3 consists of 14 residues. Trimming removed 1 base at V and 3 bases at J, with 9 bases between. The CDR3 reads CASSLVGADTEAFF. The CDR3 DNA is TGTGCCAGCAGCTTAGTTGGGGCAGACACTGAAGCTTTCTTT. Supplemented by reference TRBV11-2 and TRBJ1-1, the full variable domain reads EAGVAQSPRYKIIEKRQSVAFWCNPISGHATLYWYQQILGQGPKLLIQFQNNGVVDDSQLPKDRFSAERLKGVDSTLKIQPAKLEDSAVYLCASSLVGADTEAFFGQGTRLTVV.

The sample holds a few counts of this clonotype. The V call is TRBV7-9, the J call TRBJ2-5; 13 bases match TRBD2. V dropped 3 bases and J dropped 3; count of bases not matched to a gene: 7. CDR3 length: 17 residues. CDR1 and CDR2 (germline): SEHNR, FQNEAQ (reference sequence). The CDR3 protein is CASSLGTSGTLKETQYF. The CDR3 nucleotides read TGTGCCAGCAGCTTGGGGACTAGCGGGACCTTGAAAGAGACCCAGTACTTC.

This clonotype was observed a handful of times. DNA of the CDR3: TGTGCCAGCAGCTTACCTGTTGGCGCGGGGTTGGACGAGCAGTACTTC. This encodes CASSLPVGAGLDEQYF. The chain joins TRBV7-8 to TRBJ2-7, with D possibly matching TRBD2 (6 bases). The CDR3 length is 16 residues. V lost 2 bases and J 5 bases, leaving 19 bases between the germline ends. In germline, CDR1 is SGHVS, CDR2 FQNEAQ.

This chain links TRBV11-3 with TRBJ2-7; TRBD2 is a possible D gene (5 bases). CDR1 is SGHNT, CDR2 YENEEA, per germline. V was pared by 8 bases and J by 2 bases, with 10 bases between. The CDR3 sequence is 12 residues long. The CDR3: CASADGTYEQYF. The CDR3 region has the DNA TGTGCCAGCGCCGACGGGACCTACGAGCAGTACTTC.

The chain carries TRBV19 and TRBJ2-7, with 9 bases aligning to TRBD2. Germline V gene lookup returns CDR1 LNHDA and CDR2 SQIVND (reference sequence). Germline trimming cut 5 bases from V and 7 bases from J; bases unmatched to any gene: 6. The CDR3 totals 13 residues. The CDR3 spells CASSDSGRSEQYF. CDR3 bases: TGTGCCAGTAGTGATAGCGGGAGAAGTGAGCAGTACTTC.

This clonotype was counted many times. This chain joins TRBV20-1 and TRBJ2-6, with D unclear. Per germline, CDR1 DFQATT and CDR2 SNEGSKA (reference sequence). V was trimmed by 0 bases and J by 0 bases, leaving 9 bases between them. CDR3 length equals 16 residues. The CDR3 sequence: CSARDNGVSGANVLTF. The DNA of the CDR3 is TGCAGTGCTAGAGACAACGGAGTCTCTGGGGCCAACGTCCTGACTTTC.

The table lists this clonotype with a few counts. The V and J genes are TRBV12-3 or TRBV12-4 and TRBJ2-7, with 8 bases lining up with TRBD1. This CDR3 is built from 14 residues. Trimming at V came to 6 bases and at J to 7 bases, leaving 11 bases not matched to a gene. This chain's CDR3 is CASSPRQGTGEQYF. As DNA, the CDR3 is TGTGCCAGCAGCCCTAGACAGGGGACGGGGGAGCAGTACTTC.

The chain joins TRBV6-5 to TRBJ2-7, with 13 bases identical to TRBD2. The ends lost 5 bases at V and 3 bases at J; junction bases unmatched: 10. This CDR3 spans 17 amino acids. The V gene's germline CDR1 is MNHEY and CDR2 SVGAGI. The CDR3 spells CASSGGTSGNSGYEQYF. CDR3 coding DNA: TGTGCCAGCAGTGGGGGGACTAGCGGGAACTCCGGCTACGAGCAGTACTTC.

This clonotype appeared a few times. The CDR3 nucleotides read TGTGCCAGCAGCTCCTCCTTAGGGACCTACGAGCAGTACTTC. Its translation: CASSSSLGTYEQYF. The V gene is TRBV7-9, the J gene TRBJ2-7; the D is unclear. V shed 4 bases and J shed 2 bases, with 12 bases lying between them. This CDR3 has 14 amino acids. Germline V CDR1 and CDR2: SEHNR, FQNEAQ (reference sequence).

This clonotype was found a few times. The chain recombines TRBV6-5 with TRBJ2-1, with D perhaps TRBD2 (6 bases). V was cut by 3 bases and J by 4 bases, with 13 bases left in between. CDR1 is MNHEY, CDR2 SVGAGI, per germline. The CDR3 runs to 15 residues. CDR3 sequence (DNA): TGTGCCAGCAGTTATACTAGCTCGGGGTACAATGAGCAGTTCTTC. Translated: CASSYTSSGYNEQFF.